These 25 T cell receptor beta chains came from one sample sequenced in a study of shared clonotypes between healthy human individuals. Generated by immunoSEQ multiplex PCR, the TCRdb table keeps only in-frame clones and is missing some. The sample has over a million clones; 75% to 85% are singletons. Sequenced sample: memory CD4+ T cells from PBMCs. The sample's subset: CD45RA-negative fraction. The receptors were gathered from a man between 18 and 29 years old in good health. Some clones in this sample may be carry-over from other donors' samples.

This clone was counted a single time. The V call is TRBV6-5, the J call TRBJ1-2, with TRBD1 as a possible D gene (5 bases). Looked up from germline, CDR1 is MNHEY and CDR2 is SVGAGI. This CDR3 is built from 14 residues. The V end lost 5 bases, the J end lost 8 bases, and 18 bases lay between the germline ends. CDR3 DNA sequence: TGTGCCAGCAGTGACACGTTTCGGGGGGAGGGCTACACCTTC. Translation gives CASSDTFRGEGYTF.

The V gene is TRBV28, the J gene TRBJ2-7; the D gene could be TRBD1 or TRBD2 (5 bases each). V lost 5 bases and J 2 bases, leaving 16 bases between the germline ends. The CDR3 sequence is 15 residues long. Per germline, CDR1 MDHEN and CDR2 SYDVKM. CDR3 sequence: CASSPADSGPYEQYF. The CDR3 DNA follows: TGTGCCAGCAGTCCCGCAGACAGCGGCCCCTACGAGCAGTACTTC.

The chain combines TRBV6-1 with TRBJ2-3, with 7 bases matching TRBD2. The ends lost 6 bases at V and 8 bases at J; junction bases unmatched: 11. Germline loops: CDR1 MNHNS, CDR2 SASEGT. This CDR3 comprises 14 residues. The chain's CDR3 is CASRVGGSSGTQYF. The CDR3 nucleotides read TGTGCCAGCAGGGTGGGGGGGAGTAGCGGTACGCAGTATTTT.

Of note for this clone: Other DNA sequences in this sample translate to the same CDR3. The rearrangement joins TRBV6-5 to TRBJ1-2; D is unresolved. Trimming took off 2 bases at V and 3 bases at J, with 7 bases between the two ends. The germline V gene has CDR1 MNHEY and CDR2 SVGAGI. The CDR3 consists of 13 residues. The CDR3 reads CASSYTGDYGYTF. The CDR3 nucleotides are TGTGCCAGCAGTTACACGGGAGACTATGGCTACACCTTC.

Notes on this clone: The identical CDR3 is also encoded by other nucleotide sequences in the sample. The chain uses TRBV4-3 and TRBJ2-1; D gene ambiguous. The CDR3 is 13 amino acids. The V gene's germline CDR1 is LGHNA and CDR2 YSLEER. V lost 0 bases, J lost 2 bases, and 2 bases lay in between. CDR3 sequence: CASSQDTYNEQFF. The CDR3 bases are TGCGCCAGCAGCCAAGACACCTACAATGAGCAGTTCTTC.

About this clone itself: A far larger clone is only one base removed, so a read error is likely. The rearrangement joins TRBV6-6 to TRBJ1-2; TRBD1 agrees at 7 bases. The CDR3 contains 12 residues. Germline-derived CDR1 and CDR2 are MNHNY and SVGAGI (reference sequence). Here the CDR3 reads CASSPTGDGYIF. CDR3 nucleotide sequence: TGTGCCAGCAGCCCTACAGGGGATGGCTACATCTTC.

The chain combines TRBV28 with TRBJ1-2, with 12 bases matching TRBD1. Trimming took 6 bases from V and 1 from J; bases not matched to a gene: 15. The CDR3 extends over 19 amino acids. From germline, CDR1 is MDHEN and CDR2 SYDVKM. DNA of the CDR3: TGTGCCAGCAGGCAAAGCTCGGGACAGGGGGCAGGGAATAACTATGGCTACACCTTC. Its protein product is CASRQSSGQGAGNNYGYTF.

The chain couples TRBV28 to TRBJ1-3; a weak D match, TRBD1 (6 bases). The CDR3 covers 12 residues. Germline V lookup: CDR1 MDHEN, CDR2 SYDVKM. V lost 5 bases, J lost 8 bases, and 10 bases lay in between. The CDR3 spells CASSQGLDTIYF. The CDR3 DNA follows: TGTGCCAGCAGTCAGGGGCTAGACACCATATATTTT.

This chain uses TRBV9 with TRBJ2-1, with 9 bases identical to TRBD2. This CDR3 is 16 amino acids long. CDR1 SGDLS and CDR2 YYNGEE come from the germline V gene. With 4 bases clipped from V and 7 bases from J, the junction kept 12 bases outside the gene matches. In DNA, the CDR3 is TGTGCCAGCAGCTCTCAAATCACTAGCGGGTATAATGAGCAGTTCTTC. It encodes CASSSQITSGYNEQFF.

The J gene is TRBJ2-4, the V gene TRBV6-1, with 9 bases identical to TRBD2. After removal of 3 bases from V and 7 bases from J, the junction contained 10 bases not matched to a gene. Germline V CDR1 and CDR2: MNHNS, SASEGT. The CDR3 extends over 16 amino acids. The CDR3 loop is CASSDRLAVRRNIQYF. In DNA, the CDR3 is TGTGCCAGCAGTGACCGACTAGCGGTTCGTCGGAACATTCAGTACTTC.

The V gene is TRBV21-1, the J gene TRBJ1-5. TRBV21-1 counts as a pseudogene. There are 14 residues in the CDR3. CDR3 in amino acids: CASSKGLCSGPQHF. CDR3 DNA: TGTGCCAGCAGCAAAGGGCTCTGCAGCGGGCCCCAGCATTTT.

CDR3: CASSPSTGETQYF. The CDR3 bases are TGTGCCAGCTCACCCTCAACCGGGGAGACCCAGTACTTC. The V gene is TRBV18, the J gene TRBJ2-5, with D unresolved. Trimming took off 3 bases at V and 5 bases at J, with 10 bases between the two ends. The CDR3 runs to 13 residues. Germline V gene sequence: CDR1 KGHSH, CDR2 LQKENI.

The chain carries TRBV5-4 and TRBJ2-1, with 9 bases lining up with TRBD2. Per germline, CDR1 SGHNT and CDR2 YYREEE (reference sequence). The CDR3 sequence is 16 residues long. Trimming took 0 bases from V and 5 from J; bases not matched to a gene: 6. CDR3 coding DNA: TGTGCCAGCAGCTTGGACAGCGGGAGGAACAACAATGAGCAGTTCTTC. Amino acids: CASSLDSGRNNNEQFF.

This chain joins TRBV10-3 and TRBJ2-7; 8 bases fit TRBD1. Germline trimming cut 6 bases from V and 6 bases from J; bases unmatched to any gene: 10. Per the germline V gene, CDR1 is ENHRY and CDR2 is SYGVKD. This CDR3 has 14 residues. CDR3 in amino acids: CAISQGQVLREQYF. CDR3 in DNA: TGTGCCATCAGCCAGGGACAGGTCCTCCGCGAGCAGTACTTC.

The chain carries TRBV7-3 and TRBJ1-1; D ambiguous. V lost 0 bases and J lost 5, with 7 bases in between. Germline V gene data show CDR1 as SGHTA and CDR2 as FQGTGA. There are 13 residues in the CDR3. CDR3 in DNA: TGTGCCAGCAGCTTAACTGATGGGACTGAAGCTTTCTTT. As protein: CASSLTDGTEAFF.

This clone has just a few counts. CDR3 region: CASSPKMYGYTF. As DNA, the CDR3 is TGTGCCAGCAGTCCCAAGATGTATGGCTACACCTTC. V usage is TRBV28 and J usage is TRBJ1-2, with D unclear. V lost 5 bases to trimming and J lost 5 bases, with 9 bases between them. The CDR3 totals 12 residues. CDR1 is MDHEN and CDR2 is SYDVKM in the germline V gene.

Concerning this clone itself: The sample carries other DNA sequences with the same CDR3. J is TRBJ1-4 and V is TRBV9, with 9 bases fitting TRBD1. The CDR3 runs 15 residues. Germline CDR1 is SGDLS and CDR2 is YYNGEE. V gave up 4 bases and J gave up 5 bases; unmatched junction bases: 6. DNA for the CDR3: TGTGCCAGCAGCTCAACCGGGACAGGGAATGAAAAACTGTTTTTT. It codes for CASSSTGTGNEKLFF.

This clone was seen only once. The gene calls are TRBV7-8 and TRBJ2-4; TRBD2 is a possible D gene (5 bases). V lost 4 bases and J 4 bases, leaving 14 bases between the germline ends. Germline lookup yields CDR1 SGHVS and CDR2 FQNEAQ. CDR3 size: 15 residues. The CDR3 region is CASSSSRVSKNIQYF. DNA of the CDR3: TGTGCCAGCAGCTCTTCGAGGGTTTCAAAAAACATTCAGTACTTC.

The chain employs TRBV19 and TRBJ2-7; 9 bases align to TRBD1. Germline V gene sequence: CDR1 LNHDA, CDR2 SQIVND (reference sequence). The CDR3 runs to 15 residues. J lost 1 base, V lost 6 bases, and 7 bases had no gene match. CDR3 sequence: CASRITGTGSYEQYF. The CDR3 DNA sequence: TGTGCCAGTAGAATCACCGGGACAGGGTCCTACGAGCAGTACTTC. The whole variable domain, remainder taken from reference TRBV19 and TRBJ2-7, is DGGITQSPKYLFRKEGQNVTLSCEQNLNHDAMYWYRQDPGQGLRLIYYSQIVNDFQKGDIAEGYSVSREKKESFPLTVTSAQKNPTAFYLCASRITGTGSYEQYFGPGTRLTVT.

The CDR3 DNA reads as TGTGCCAGCATCTATACAGGGTTGGGCGAGCAGTACTTC. The encoded protein is CASIYTGLGEQYF. This chain joins TRBV2 and TRBJ2-7, with D possibly being TRBD1 (6 bases). This CDR3 has 13 amino acids. The ends were cut back, 7 bases at V and 6 bases at J, with 16 bases in the middle. Germline V lookup: CDR1 SNHLY, CDR2 FYNNEI.

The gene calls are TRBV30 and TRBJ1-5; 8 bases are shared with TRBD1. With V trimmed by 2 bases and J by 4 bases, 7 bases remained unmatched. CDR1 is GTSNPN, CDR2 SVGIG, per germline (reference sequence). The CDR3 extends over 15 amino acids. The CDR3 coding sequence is TGTGCCTGGAGTCAGGGGGCTAGGGAAAATCAGCCCCAGCATTTT. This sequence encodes CAWSQGARENQPQHF.

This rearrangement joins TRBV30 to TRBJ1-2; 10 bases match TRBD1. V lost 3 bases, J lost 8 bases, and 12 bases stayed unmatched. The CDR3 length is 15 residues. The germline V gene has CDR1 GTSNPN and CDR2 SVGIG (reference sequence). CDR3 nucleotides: TGTGCCTGGAGGGGGACAGGGGATCAACGGCGAGGCTACACCTTC. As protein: CAWRGTGDQRRGYTF.

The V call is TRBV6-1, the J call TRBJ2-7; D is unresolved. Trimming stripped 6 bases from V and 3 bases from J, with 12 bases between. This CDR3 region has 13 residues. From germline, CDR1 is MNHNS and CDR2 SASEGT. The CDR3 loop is CASSPLLHYEQYF. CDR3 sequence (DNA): TGTGCCAGCAGCCCACTACTTCACTACGAGCAGTACTTC.

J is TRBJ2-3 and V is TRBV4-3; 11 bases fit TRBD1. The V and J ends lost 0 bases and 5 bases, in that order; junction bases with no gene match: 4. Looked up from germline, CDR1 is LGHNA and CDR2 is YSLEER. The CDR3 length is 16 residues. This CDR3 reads CASSQEPGQGVDTQYF. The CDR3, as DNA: TGCGCCAGCAGCCAAGAGCCGGGACAGGGGGTAGATACGCAGTATTTT.

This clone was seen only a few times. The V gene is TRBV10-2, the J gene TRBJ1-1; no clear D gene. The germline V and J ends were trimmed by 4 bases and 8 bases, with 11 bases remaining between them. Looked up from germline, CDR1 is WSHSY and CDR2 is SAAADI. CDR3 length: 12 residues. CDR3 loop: CASSGGKAEAFF. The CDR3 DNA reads TGCGCCAGCAGTGGAGGTAAGGCCGAAGCTTTCTTT.